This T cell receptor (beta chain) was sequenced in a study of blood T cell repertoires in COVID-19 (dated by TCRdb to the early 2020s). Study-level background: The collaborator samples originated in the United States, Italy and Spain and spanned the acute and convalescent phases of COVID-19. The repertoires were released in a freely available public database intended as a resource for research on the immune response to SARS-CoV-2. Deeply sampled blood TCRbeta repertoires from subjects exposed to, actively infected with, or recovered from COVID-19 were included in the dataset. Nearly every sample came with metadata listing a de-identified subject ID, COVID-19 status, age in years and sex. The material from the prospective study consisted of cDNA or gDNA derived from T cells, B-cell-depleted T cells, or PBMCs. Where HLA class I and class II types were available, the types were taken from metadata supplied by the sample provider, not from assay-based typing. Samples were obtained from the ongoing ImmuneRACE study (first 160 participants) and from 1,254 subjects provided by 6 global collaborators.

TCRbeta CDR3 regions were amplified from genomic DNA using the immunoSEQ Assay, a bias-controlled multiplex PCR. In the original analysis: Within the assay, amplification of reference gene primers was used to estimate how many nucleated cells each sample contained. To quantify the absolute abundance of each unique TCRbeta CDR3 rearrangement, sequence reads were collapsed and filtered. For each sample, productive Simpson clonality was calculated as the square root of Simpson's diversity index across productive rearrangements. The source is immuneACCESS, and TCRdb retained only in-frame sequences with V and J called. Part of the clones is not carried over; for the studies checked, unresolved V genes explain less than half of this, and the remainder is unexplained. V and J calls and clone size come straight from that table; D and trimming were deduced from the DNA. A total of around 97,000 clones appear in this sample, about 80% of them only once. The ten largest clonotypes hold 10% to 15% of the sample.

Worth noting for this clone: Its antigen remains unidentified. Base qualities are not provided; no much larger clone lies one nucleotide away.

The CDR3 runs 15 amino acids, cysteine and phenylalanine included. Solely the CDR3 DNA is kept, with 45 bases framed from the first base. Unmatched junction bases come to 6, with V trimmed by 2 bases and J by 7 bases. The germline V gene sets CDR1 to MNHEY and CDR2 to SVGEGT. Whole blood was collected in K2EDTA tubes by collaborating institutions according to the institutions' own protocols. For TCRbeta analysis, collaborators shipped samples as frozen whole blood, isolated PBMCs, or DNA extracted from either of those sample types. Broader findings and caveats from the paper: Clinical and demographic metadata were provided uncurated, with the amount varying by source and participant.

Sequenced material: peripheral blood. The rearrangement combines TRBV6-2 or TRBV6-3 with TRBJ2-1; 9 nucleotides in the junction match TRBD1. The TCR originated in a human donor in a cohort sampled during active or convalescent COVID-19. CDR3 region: CASSYIGTGSNEQFF. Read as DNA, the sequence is TGTGCCAGCAGTTACATAGGGACAGGGTCAAATGAGCAGTTCTTC.